This T cell receptor (beta chain) was captured by sequencing in a study of T cells in Graves' hyperthyroidism and ophthalmopathy (dated by TCRdb to about 2019). With respect to the entire study: Peripheral blood was collected at initial diagnosis, before any treatment. Following sampling, methimazole starting at 30 mg daily was given to hyperthyroidism patients, and high-dose intravenous methylprednisolone was given to ophthalmopathy patients. The paper reports TCR Vbeta CDR3 sequencing of more than 120 peripheral blood samples: approximately 43 ophthalmopathy, some 80 hyperthyroidism and about 17 progressor patients. Whether ophthalmopathy could be predicted prospectively was tested in an independent validation cohort made up of approximately 19 hyperthyroidism patients plus 17 patients who later progressed to ophthalmopathy. A discovery cohort of about a hundred patients, about 40 with Graves' ophthalmopathy and 57 with stable Graves' hyperthyroidism, was used to find distinguishing TCR V-J signatures. The approximately 100 discovery patients were randomly split 7:3 into training and test sets. The study also compared thyroid tissue and blood T-cell repertoires from a handful of Graves' hyperthyroidism patients. General study outcomes and caveats: No statistical method was used to set the sample size in advance, and investigators knew the group allocation. During validation, the model predicted progression to ophthalmopathy a median of approximately 7 months ahead of onset, with almost 71% sensitivity and 72.22% specificity. Most expanded thyroid clonotypes (frequency above 0.001) were also found in blood, which suggests that blood repertoires may mirror thyroid immune responses. In cross-validation, a model built on a 13 V-J signature told ophthalmopathy apart from stable hyperthyroidism with approximately 90% sensitivity and approximately 81% specificity, and in testing the same model reached 80%/75%.

A patient counted as having stable Graves' hyperthyroidism if no progression to ophthalmopathy occurred over 18 months of follow-up. Hyperthyroidism patients were newly diagnosed, had a disease duration of under 2 months, and were aged 18 to 65 years. Any patient with an uncontrolled infection, another autoimmune disease, pregnancy or lactation was excluded. Clinical symptoms, serum thyroxine and TRAb, thyroid ultrasound, and orbital computed tomography formed the basis for the diagnoses. PBMCs were isolated from 7.5 to 10 ml of fresh peripheral blood by Ficoll-Paque density gradient centrifugation. Total RNA was extracted using Trizol reagent, and RNA quality was assessed on an Agilent 2100 Bioanalyzer. TCR beta CDR3 regions were amplified from RNA transcripts. A first-round RT-PCR of the TCR CDR3 used the HTBI primer set with the Qiagen OneStep RT-PCR kit. A second multiplex PCR round built the libraries, followed by size selection and purification. The libraries were sequenced on an Illumina HiSeq2000 using paired-end 100 bp reads. Per the original workflow: Raw data were processed with SOAPnuke, discarding reads with adapters, uncalled bases, mean Phred below 15, or no exact constant-primer or identifier match. High-quality paired reads were merged using COPE v1.2.5, and each unique nucleotide sequence was defined as a clonotype. MiTCR v1.1 was used to align clonotypes to the IMGT TRBV, TRBD and TRBJ reference segments. Only V-J combinations with frequency above 0.0001, covering 99% to 99.2% of repertoires, were analysed. A TCS score was defined as the ratio of F50 (clonal expansion) to E x V (chaos), with BLOSUM62-based TCRdist applied between CDR3 peptides within each V-J. Welch's t-statistics and random forest reduced several hundred V-J features to about 13, which were used in a naive Bayes classifier (R e1071). TCRdb reran the public reads through fastp at Q25 and MiXCR, keeping productive beta chains. Entries that share a CDR3 protein sequence are merged under the most common genes and DNA. None of the V and J calls come from the authors' own analysis; TCRdb made them. Within this sample are a few hundred thousand distinct CDR3 sequences, with approximately 15% of them counted one time only. Of the sample, around 7.5% is held by the ten largest clones.

Many counts were recorded for this clonotype. The clone's antigen remains unknown. Base qualities were left out, and no much larger clone turns up one base away. Its CDR3 holds 13 amino acids, cysteine through phenylalanine. Only the CDR3 region is kept as DNA, spanning 39 bases read in frame from base 1. Between the V and J ends, shortened by 2 bases and 4 bases respectively, the junction contains 6 bases. The sample taken for sequencing was blood. This clonotype was sampled from a woman aged 25 to 45 with Graves' hyperthyroidism. The V and J segments used are TRBV12-3 or TRBV12-4 and TRBJ2-1, with the D gene uncertain. The sequenced DNA is TGTGCCAGCAGTTTACTGACGTACAATGAGCAGTTCTTC. It codes for CASSLLTYNEQFF.